This TCR beta chain was sequenced for a study of cytomegalovirus exposure and HLA in healthy donors. On the study more broadly: The 666 first-cohort repertoires shared a platform with the 100 to 150 validation repertoires, as reported in a later analysis. Study-level findings and limits: The study recorded 164 TCR beta chains that were cytomegalovirus-associated.

TCRdb's table, derived via immunoSEQ multiplex PCR, lists solely in-frame clones and lacks some. The sample has around 91,000 clones, approximately 93% seen once. Notes on this clone: Its antigen is not identified.

With V trimmed by 3 bases and J by 8 bases, 13 bases remained unmatched. The CDR3 runs 16 residues. Per the germline V gene, CDR1 is SGHRS and CDR2 is YFSETQ. The clonotype comes from a woman aged 25 to 45 in good health and CMV-seropositive. The specimen was PBMCs. This sequence joins TRBV5-1 and TRBJ1-4; 7 bases line up with TRBD1. CDR3 residues: CASSSTGTVGYEKLFF. The CDR3 bases are TGCGCCAGCAGCTCCACCGGGACAGTAGGATACGAAAAACTGTTTTTT.